Below are 9 T cell receptor beta chains sequenced from a single sample in a study of T-cell reconstitution after alpha-beta-depleted transplantation in children. The library targeted TCRbeta and was prepared with unique molecular identifiers. Each CDR3 protein gets one entry after TCRdb re-called the PCR reads with MiXCR. The table shows just over 950,000 distinct CDR3 sequences, with less than 30% occurring only once. The sample here was PBMCs, mostly from graft donor cells, taken 360 days after TCRalphabeta/CD19-depleted stem cell transplant. The receptors stem from a boy under two years old who had a stem cell transplant for SCID, so the T cells may come from the graft donor.

This chain uses TRBV6-1 with TRBJ2-1, with TRBD1 matching 7 bases. The germline V gene has CDR1 MNHNS and CDR2 SASEGT. CDR3 length equals 13 residues. CDR3 bases: TGTGCGGCTGGGCAGGGGGCCTACAATGAGCAGTTCTTC. It yields the protein CAAGQGAYNEQFF.

This clonotype was picked up many times. One end of the junction does not line up with germline, which may come from a read error. This chain uses TRBV4-3 with TRBJ2-7; the match to TRBD1 covers 8 bases. The CDR3 contains 14 residues. Germline V gives CDR1 LGHNA, CDR2 YSLEER. The CDR3 is CASSPGTGNYEQYF. The DNA for the CDR3 is TGTGCCAGCAGCCCCGGGACAGGTAACTACGAGCAGTACTTC.

This clonotype was seen a few times. The V and J genes are TRBV10-2 and TRBJ2-7; the D gene could be TRBD1 or TRBD2 (6 bases each). V gave up 8 bases and J gave up 5 bases, with 13 bases separating them. Germline V gene sequence: CDR1 WSHSY, CDR2 SAAADI. The CDR3 is made up of 12 amino acids. CDR3 bases: TGCGCCAGCCTGAATGGGGGGCACGAGCAGTACTTC. It yields the protein CASLNGGHEQYF.

In its sample, this clonotype was seen once. The CDR3 loop reads CSAPETGGSEAFF. Written as DNA, the CDR3 is TGCAGTGCACCCGAGACAGGGGGCAGTGAAGCTTTCTTT. The rearrangement uses TRBV20-1 and TRBJ1-1; 10 bases are a match to TRBD1. Looked up from germline, CDR1 is DFQATT and CDR2 is SNEGSKA (reference sequence). The CDR3 is 13 amino acids. The trim removed 6 bases at V and 7 bases at J, leaving 8 bases unmatched.

There are a few counts of this clonotype. This rearrangement joins TRBV7-6 to TRBJ2-5; D is unclear. The germline V gene has CDR1 SGHVS and CDR2 FNYEAQ. Trimming took 1 base from V and 4 from J, leaving 10 bases between them. The CDR3 length is 14 residues. The DNA for the CDR3 is TGTGCCAGCAGCTTAGTAGGTTTCGGAGAGACCCAGTACTTC. It yields the protein CASSLVGFGETQYF.

CDR3 bases: TGTGCCAGCAGTAGACAGGGGACGGAGACCCAGTACTTC. Amino acids: CASSRQGTETQYF. The V gene is TRBV6-2 or TRBV6-3, the J gene TRBJ2-5, with 8 bases that match TRBD1. The CDR3 is 13 amino acids. J gave up 5 bases and V 5 bases, and 4 bases lay outside the gene matches. The germline gives CDR1 MNHEY, CDR2 SVGEGT.

The V and J genes are TRBV9 and TRBJ2-5, with no clear D. The germline V gene encodes CDR1 SGDLS and CDR2 YYNGEE. The length of the CDR3 is 14 residues. Trimming removed 1 base at V and 0 bases at J, with 7 bases between. The CDR3 DNA is TGTGCCAGCAGCGTATCTTGGGACCAAGAGACCCAGTACTTC. Translated: CASSVSWDQETQYF.

This clonotype was seen ten or more times. The V and J genes are TRBV2 and TRBJ2-5; the D is unclear. The V gene's germline CDR1 is SNHLY and CDR2 FYNNEI. The CDR3 is 10 residues long. V lost 8 bases to trimming and J lost 4 bases, with 5 bases between them. In DNA, the CDR3 is TGTGCCAGCGGCCGAGAGACCCAGTACTTC. Translation gives CASGRETQYF.

The rearrangement joins TRBV11-1 to TRBJ2-2; TRBD1 matches 12 bases. The V segment lost 5 bases and the J segment 3 bases; nucleotides outside the gene matches: 7. CDR1 SGHAT and CDR2 FQDESV come from the germline V gene (reference sequence). The CDR3 extends over 17 amino acids. CDR3 sequence reads: CASSHPGQGAYTGELFF. The CDR3, as DNA: TGTGCCAGCAGCCATCCGGGACAGGGGGCGTACACCGGGGAGCTGTTTTTT.